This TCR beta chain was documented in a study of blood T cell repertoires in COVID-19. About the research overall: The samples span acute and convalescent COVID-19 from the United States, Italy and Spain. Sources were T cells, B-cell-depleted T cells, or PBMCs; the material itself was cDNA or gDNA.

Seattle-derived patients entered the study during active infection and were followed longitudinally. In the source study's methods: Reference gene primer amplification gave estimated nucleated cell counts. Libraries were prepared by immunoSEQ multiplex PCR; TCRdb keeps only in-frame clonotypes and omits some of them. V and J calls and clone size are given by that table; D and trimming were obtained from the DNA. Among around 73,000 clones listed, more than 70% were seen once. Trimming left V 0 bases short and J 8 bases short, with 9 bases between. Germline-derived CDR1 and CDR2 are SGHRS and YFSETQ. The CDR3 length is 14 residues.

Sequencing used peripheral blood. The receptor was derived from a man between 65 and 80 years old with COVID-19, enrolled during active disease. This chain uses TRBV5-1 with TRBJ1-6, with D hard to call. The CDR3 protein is CASSLDGRHSPLHF. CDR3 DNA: TGCGCCAGCAGCTTGGACGGGAGGCATTCACCCCTCCACTTT.